These 10 T cell receptor beta chains were all obtained from the same sample, sequenced in a study of response to subunit inactivated influenza vaccine. TCRdb re-derived calls from the RT-PCR reads in MiXCR, one entry per CDR3 protein. This sample has over 150,000 distinct CDR3 sequences, with about 11% found just once. Sequencing was performed on non-naive T cells sorted from PBMCs, taken roughly 46 days after vaccination. These receptors originate from a man aged 50 to 59 who received an inactivated influenza vaccine.

This chain uses TRBV19 with TRBJ2-7, with 7 bases fitting TRBD2. The germline V gene has CDR1 LNHDA and CDR2 SQIVND (reference sequence). CDR3 length: 15 amino acids. The junction had 11 bases not matched to a gene; V was cut back by 6 bases and J by 3 bases. CDR3 DNA: TGTGCCAGTAGCCCATTCCCCGGGACTAACTACGAGCAGTACTTC. It specifies CASSPFPGTNYEQYF.

The chain recombines TRBV5-5 with TRBJ1-1; D uncertain. Trimming took 1 base from V and 1 from J, leaving 8 bases between them. CDR1 is SGHKS, CDR2 YYEKEE, per germline (reference sequence). The CDR3 is made up of 14 amino acids. The DNA of the CDR3 is TGTGCCAGCAGCTTGTATGGCGGGAACACTGAAGCTTTCTTT. Translation: CASSLYGGNTEAFF. Supplemented by reference TRBV5-5 and TRBJ1-1, the full variable domain reads DAGVTQSPTHLIKTRGQQVTLRCSPISGHKSVSWYQQVLGQGPQFIFQYYEKEERGRGNFPDRFSARQFPNYSSELNVNALLLGDSALYLCASSLYGGNTEAFFGQGTRLTVV.

This clonotype occurred many times. The chain combines TRBV12-3 or TRBV12-4 with TRBJ2-2, with D unresolved. This CDR3 comprises 13 residues. Trimming cost V 6 bases and J 1 base, with 6 bases left between them. The CDR3 sequence: CASSRRNTGELFF. The DNA of the CDR3 is TGTGCCAGCAGCCGCAGGAACACCGGGGAGCTGTTTTTT.

This clonotype was seen more than once but under ten times. V and J are TRBV5-1 and TRBJ2-7; tentative D call: TRBD1 (5 bases). This CDR3 has 15 residues. V lost 3 bases, J lost 0 bases, and 13 bases lay in between. Germline V lookup: CDR1 SGHRS, CDR2 YFSETQ. The CDR3 DNA reads as TGCGCCAGCAGCTACGGACACAGGTCCTCCTACGAGCAGTACTTC. This codes for CASSYGHRSSYEQYF.

The rearrangement uses TRBV20-1 and TRBJ2-3; no clear D gene. Germline V gene sequence: CDR1 DFQATT, CDR2 SNEGSKA (reference sequence). Deletions cut 4 bases from V and 2 bases from J, with 13 bases between. The CDR3 loop spans 14 amino acids. The CDR3 is CSAKWAPNTDTQYF. The DNA for the CDR3 is TGCAGTGCTAAATGGGCCCCGAACACAGATACGCAGTATTTT.

This clonotype occurred many times. The chain has TRBV7-9 and TRBJ2-7; the D gene could be TRBD1 or TRBD2 (5 bases each). With 2 bases removed from V and 0 bases from J, the gap between germline ends came to 11 bases. The germline V gene has CDR1 SEHNR and CDR2 FQNEAQ (reference sequence). The CDR3 has 15 residues. CDR3 DNA: TGTGCCAGCAGCTTATCTTCGGGGCCCTCCTACGAGCAGTACTTC. This sequence encodes CASSLSSGPSYEQYF.

The V and J genes are TRBV4-3 and TRBJ1-1; tentatively, D is TRBD1 (6 bases). This CDR3 is 18 amino acids long. V was pared by 1 base and J by 2 bases, with 20 bases between. Germline-derived CDR1 and CDR2 are LGHNA and YSLEER. The CDR3 sequence: CASSQGPPRQALNTEAFF. The DNA of the CDR3 is TGCGCCAGCAGCCAAGGCCCCCCCAGACAGGCACTTAACACTGAAGCTTTCTTT.

The V gene is TRBV20-1, the J gene TRBJ2-3, with 15 positions matching TRBD2. Germline assignment: CDR1 DFQATT and CDR2 SNEGSKA (reference sequence). The junction had 8 bases not matched to a gene; V was cut back by 6 bases and J by 4 bases. The CDR3 extends over 16 amino acids. This CDR3 reads CSAAGTSGGRSDTQYF. The CDR3 nucleotides are TGCAGTGCAGCCGGGACTAGCGGGGGGCGATCAGATACGCAGTATTTT.

This clonotype was recorded a few times. The V call is TRBV11-1, the J call TRBJ2-7; 14 bases are shared with TRBD2. V was pared by 3 bases and J by 0 bases, with 7 bases of the junction left unmatched. This CDR3 spans 18 amino acids. The germline V gene encodes CDR1 SGHAT and CDR2 FQDESV (reference sequence). The CDR3 here is CASSFGLAGGPNSYEQYF. The CDR3 region has the DNA TGTGCCAGCAGCTTCGGACTAGCGGGAGGCCCTAACTCCTACGAGCAGTACTTC.

Ten or more counts support this clonotype. The gene calls are TRBV5-1 and TRBJ1-1; 7 positions agree with TRBD1. The CDR3 is 14 amino acids. The germline CDR1 and CDR2 sequences are SGHRS and YFSETQ. V shed 3 bases, J shed 5 bases, and the junction held 7 bases outside the gene matches. The CDR3 DNA is TGCGCCAGCAGCTCGCAGGGGGTGGGAACTGAAGCTTTCTTT. Translation: CASSSQGVGTEAFF.